Listed here are 10 T cell receptor beta chains from one sample, sequenced in a study of T cells after posttransplantation cyclophosphamide. Treatment was busulfan-fludarabine conditioning, a marrow graft, and cyclophosphamide on days +3 and +4. Method: immunoSEQ multiplex PCR; TCRdb's copy keeps in-frame clones and lacks some. The data show tens of thousands of clones, around four fifths seen once. This material consisted of CD4+ T cells sorted from blood, taken 1,700 to 2,000 days after a stem cell transplant with posttransplant cyclophosphamide. These receptors were taken from a female patient in her forties or fifties who received an allogeneic stem cell transplant from a related donor, was CMV-positive, and had no GVHD. Among the T cells, some may be from the graft donor.

This clone appeared a few times. The chain uses TRBV6-6 and TRBJ2-1; TRBD2 matches at 8 bases. This CDR3 contains 16 residues. V lost 5 bases and J lost 5; bases outside the gene matches: 11. Germline CDR1 is MNHNY and CDR2 is SVGAGI (reference sequence). In nucleotides, the CDR3 is TGTGCCAGCAGTCCATGGAATAGCGGGGACGACAATGAGCAGTTCTTC. As protein: CASSPWNSGDDNEQFF.

V gene TRBV5-4 combines with J gene TRBJ1-4; D is perhaps TRBD1 (5 bases). Germline values: CDR1 SGHNT, CDR2 YYREEE (reference sequence). The CDR3 has 17 residues. V shed 4 bases and J shed 0 bases, with 16 bases lying between them. CDR3 DNA: TGTGCCAGCAGCCCTGAACCCCAACAGGCAACTAATGAAAAACTGTTTTTT. Encoded protein: CASSPEPQQATNEKLFF.

This sequence joins TRBV6-5 and TRBJ2-7; D is perhaps TRBD1 (5 bases). Germline V gene lookup returns CDR1 MNHEY and CDR2 SVGAGI. Trimming removed 5 bases at V and 3 bases at J, with 17 bases between. There are 15 residues in the CDR3. The CDR3 DNA reads TGTGCCAGCAGTCCCCCAGGGAAAATAAGCTACGAGCAGTACTTC. Translated: CASSPPGKISYEQYF.

In its sample, this clone was seen a few times. CDR3 DNA sequence: TGCGCCAGCAGCTCGGGAGCGGGGGATTCACCCCTCCACTTT. Protein product: CASSSGAGDSPLHF. This rearrangement joins TRBV5-1 to TRBJ1-6; D may be TRBD1 (5 bases). CDR1 is SGHRS and CDR2 is YFSETQ in the germline V gene. The CDR3 spans 14 residues. V shed 3 bases and J shed 8 bases, with 12 bases lying between them. Using reference TRBV5-1 and TRBJ1-6 for the parts outside the CDR3, the full variable domain is KAGVTQTPRYLIKTRGQQVTLSCSPISGHRSVSWYQQTPGQGLQFLFEYFSETQRNKGNFPGRFSGRQFSNSRSEMNVSTLELGDSALYLCASSSGAGDSPLHFGNGTRLTVT.

This clone showed up just once. The chain couples TRBV12-1 to TRBJ2-3; the table's D call, TRBD1, was not checked against the DNA. TRBV12-1 represents a pseudogene. The CDR3 has 15 amino acids. CDR3 loop: CASSFEVALSDTQYF. The CDR3 nucleotides are TGTGCCAGCAGCTTTGAAGTGGCCCTCTCAGATACGCAGTATTTT.

The rearrangement uses TRBV9 and TRBJ1-3; TRBD1 matches 9 bases. The CDR3 is 15 amino acids. V trimming: 2 bases; J trimming: 7 bases; junction bases outside the gene matches: 7. Germline CDR1 reads SGDLS; CDR2 reads YYNGEE. CDR3 nucleotides: TGTGCCAGCAGCGTCTCGGGACAGGGTGGTAACACCATATATTTT. Its protein is CASSVSGQGGNTIYF.

This chain connects TRBV7-2 to TRBJ2-6; 11 bases agree with TRBD1. The germline V gene encodes CDR1 SGHTA and CDR2 FQGNSA. V shed 4 bases and J 2 bases; nucleotides not matched to a gene: 4. The CDR3 totals 17 residues. CDR3 in DNA: TGTGCCAGCAGCTCCCGGGACAGGGGGACTGGGGCCAACGTCCTGACTTTC. Its translation: CASSSRDRGTGANVLTF.

This clone was detected only once. The rearrangement uses TRBV5-4 and TRBJ2-3; D may be TRBD2 (7 bases). Trimming shortened V by 10 bases and J by 2 bases, and 17 bases separated the two germline ends. Germline values: CDR1 SGHNT, CDR2 YYREEE (reference sequence). The CDR3 is 14 residues long. CDR3 in DNA: TGTGCCCCTGGGGGGGGGCCCCACACAGATACGCAGTATTTT. This codes for CAPGGGPHTDTQYF.

J is TRBJ1-6 and V is TRBV4-1; TRBD1 matches at 7 bases. The CDR3 is made up of 17 amino acids. The junction had 14 bases not matched to a gene; V was cut back by 3 bases and J by 9 bases. The germline CDR1 and CDR2 sequences are MGHRA and YSYEKL. DNA for the CDR3: TGCGCCAGCAGCCACCTAGCCCAGGGGGAGTCGGGTTCACCCCTCCACTTT. It specifies CASSHLAQGESGSPLHF.

The gene calls are TRBV4-1 and TRBJ2-7, with 7 bases lining up with TRBD2. Per the germline V gene, CDR1 is MGHRA and CDR2 is YSYEKL. The CDR3 is 16 residues long. The V segment lost 0 bases and the J segment 2 bases; nucleotides outside the gene matches: 7. For the CDR3, the DNA is TGCGCCAGCAGCCAAGACGCCGGGGGGACTCCCTACGAGCAGTACTTC. It specifies CASSQDAGGTPYEQYF.